This T cell receptor (beta chain) was sequenced in a study of blood T cell repertoires in COVID-19. Study as a whole: Acute and convalescent COVID-19 samples came from the United States, Italy and Spain. T cells, B-cell-depleted T cells, or PBMCs provided the cDNA or gDNA that served as material.

Authors' analysis steps: Using reference gene primer amplification, nucleated cell counts were estimated. TCRdb's copy holds only in-frame clones and misses some; the assay was immunoSEQ multiplex PCR. For V, J and clone size, that table is used; D and trimming come from the DNA. The table includes around 200,000 clones, 75% to 90% detected once. V gave up 0 bases and J gave up 14 bases, with 18 bases separating them. Germline CDR1 reads SGHRS; CDR2 reads YFSETQ. This CDR3 has 15 amino acids. This clonotype was sampled from a woman in her thirties or forties with acute or convalescent COVID-19. The J gene is TRBJ1-6, the V gene TRBV5-1; D remains unclear. The sample consisted of peripheral blood. The CDR3 DNA follows: TGCGCCAGCAGCTTGGGACCTCCCCTGGTGGAGTCCCTCCACTTT. It yields the protein CASSLGPPLVESLHF. Using reference TRBV5-1 and TRBJ1-6 for the parts outside the CDR3, the full variable domain is KAGVTQTPRYLIKTRGQQVTLSCSPISGHRSVSWYQQTPGQGLQFLFEYFSETQRNKGNFPGRFSGRQFSNSRSEMNVSTLELGDSALYLCASSLGPPLVESLHFGNGTRLTVT.